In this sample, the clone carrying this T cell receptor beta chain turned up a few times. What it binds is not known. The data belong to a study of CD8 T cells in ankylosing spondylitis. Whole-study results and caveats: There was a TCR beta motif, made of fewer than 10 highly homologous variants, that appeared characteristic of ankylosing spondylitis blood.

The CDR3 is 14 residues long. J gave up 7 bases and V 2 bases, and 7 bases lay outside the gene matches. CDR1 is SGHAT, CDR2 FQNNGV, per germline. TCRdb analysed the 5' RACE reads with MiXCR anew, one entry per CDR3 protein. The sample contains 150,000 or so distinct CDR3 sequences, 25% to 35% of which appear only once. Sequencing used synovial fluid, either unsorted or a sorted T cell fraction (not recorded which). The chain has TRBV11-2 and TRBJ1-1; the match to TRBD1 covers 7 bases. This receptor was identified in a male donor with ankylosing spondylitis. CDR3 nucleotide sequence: TGTGCCAGCAGCTTAACAGGGGATAAACTTGAAGCTTTCTTT. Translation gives CASSLTGDKLEAFF.